This TCR beta chain was captured by sequencing in a study of blood T cell repertoires in COVID-19. Study-wide context: From the United States, Italy and Spain came samples of acute and convalescent COVID-19. PBMCs, B-cell-depleted T cells, or T cells provided the cDNA or gDNA that made up the material.

CDR3 size: 15 residues. Germline assignment: CDR1 GTSNPN and CDR2 SVGIG (reference sequence). Trimming removed 4 bases from V and 2 bases from J, with 14 bases in between. Per the original data handling: The authors estimated nucleated cell counts from reference gene primer amplification. Sequenced by immunoSEQ multiplex PCR; TCRdb stores in-frame clones only, minus some. V and J calls and clone size are those listed in that table; D and trimming were worked out from the DNA. The sample carries about 210,000 clones, around 92% recorded once. Sample: peripheral blood. The V call is TRBV30, the J call TRBJ1-4, with D maybe TRBD1 (6 bases). The TCR originated in a young man with acute or convalescent COVID-19. For the CDR3, the DNA is TGTGCCTGGAACCAGGGGCAGGGTACTAATGAAAAACTGTTTTTT. This encodes CAWNQGQGTNEKLFF.